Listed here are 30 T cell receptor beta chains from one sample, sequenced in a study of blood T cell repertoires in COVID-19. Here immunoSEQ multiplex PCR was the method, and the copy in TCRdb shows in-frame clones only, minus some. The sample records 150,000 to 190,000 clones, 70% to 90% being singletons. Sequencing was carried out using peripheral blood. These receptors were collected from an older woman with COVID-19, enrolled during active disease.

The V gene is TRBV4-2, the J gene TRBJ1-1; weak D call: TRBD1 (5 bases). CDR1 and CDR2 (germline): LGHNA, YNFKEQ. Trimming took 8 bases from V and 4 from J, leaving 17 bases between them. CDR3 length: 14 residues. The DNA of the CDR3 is TGTGCCAGCCGTCGCCCGGGGGGAGGCACTGAAGCTTTCTTT. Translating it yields CASRRPGGGTEAFF.

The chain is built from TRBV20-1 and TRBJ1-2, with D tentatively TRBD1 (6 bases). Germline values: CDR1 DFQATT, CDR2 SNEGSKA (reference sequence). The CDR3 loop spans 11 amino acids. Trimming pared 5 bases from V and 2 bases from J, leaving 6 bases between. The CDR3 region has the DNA TGCAGTGCTGACAGGAACTATGGCTACACCTTC. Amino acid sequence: CSADRNYGYTF.

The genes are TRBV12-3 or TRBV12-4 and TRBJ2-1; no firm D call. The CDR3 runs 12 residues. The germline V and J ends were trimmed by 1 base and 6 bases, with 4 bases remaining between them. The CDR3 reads CASSLGGNEQFF. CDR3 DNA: TGTGCCAGCAGTTTAGGAGGCAATGAGCAGTTCTTC.

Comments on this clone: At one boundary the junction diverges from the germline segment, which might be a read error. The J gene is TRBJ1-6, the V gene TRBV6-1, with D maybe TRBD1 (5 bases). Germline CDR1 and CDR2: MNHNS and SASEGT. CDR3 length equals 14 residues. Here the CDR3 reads CASGEQDPYSPLHF. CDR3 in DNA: TGTGCCAGCGGTGAACAGGATCCTTATTCACCCCTCCACTTT.

DNA for the CDR3: TGCGCCAGCAGCTTCTTAGCGGGAGTGACCACCGGGGAGCTGTTTTTT. This codes for CASSFLAGVTTGELFF. The rearrangement uses TRBV5-1 and TRBJ2-2; 9 bases align to TRBD2. Germline V gene sequence: CDR1 SGHRS, CDR2 YFSETQ. The junction had 6 bases not matched to a gene; V was cut back by 2 bases and J by 4 bases. The CDR3 runs to 16 residues.

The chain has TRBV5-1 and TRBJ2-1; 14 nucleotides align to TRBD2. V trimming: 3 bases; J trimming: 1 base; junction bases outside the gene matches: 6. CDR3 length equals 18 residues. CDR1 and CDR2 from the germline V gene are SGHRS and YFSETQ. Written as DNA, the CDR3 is TGCGCCAGCAGCTCCGGGACTAGCGGGAGAGGGTCCTACAATGAGCAGTTCTTC. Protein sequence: CASSSGTSGRGSYNEQFF.

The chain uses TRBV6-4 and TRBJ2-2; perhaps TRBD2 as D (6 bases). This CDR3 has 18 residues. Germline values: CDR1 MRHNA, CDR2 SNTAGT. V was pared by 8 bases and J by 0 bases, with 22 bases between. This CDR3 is CASDPPQSRGANTGELFF. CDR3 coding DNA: TGTGCCAGCGATCCCCCGCAGAGTCGCGGGGCGAACACCGGGGAGCTGTTTTTT.

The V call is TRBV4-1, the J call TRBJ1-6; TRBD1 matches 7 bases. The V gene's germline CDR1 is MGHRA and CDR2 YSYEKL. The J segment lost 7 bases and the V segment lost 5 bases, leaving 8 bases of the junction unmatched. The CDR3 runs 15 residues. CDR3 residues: CASSVRDSQNSPLHF. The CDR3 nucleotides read TGCGCCAGCAGCGTCCGGGACAGCCAAAATTCACCCCTCCACTTT.

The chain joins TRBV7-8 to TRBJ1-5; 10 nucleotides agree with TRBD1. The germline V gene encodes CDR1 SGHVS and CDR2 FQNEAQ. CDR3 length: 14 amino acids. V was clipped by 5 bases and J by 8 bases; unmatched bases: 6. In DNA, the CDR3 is TGTGCCAGCAGCGTCGACAGGGGGCCTAAGCCCCAGCATTTT. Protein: CASSVDRGPKPQHF.

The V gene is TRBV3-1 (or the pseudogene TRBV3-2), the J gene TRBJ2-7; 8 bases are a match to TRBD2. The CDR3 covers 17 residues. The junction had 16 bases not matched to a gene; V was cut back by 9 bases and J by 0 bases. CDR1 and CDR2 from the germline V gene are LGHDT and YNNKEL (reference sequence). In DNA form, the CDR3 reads TGTGCCAGAATAGCACGGGGGGGTAGTGAGGGCTCCTACGAGCAGTACGTC. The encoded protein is CARIARGGSEGSYEQYV.

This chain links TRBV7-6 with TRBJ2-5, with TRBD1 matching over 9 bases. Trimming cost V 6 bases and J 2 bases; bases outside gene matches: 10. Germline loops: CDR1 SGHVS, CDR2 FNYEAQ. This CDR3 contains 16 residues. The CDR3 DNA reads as TGTGCCAGCAGGACAGGGGGACGGCGAATACAAGAGACCCAGTACTTC. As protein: CASRTGGRRIQETQYF.

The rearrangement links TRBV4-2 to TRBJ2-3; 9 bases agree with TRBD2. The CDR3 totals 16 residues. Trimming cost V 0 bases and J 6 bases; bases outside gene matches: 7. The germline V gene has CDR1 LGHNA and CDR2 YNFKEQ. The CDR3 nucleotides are TGTGCCAGCAGCCAAGAAGGCGGGAGGGCTGTGGATACGCAGTATTTT. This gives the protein CASSQEGGRAVDTQYF.

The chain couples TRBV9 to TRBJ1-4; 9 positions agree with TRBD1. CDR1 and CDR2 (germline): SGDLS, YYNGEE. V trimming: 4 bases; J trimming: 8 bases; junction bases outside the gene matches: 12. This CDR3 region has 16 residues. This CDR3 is CASSPDRGGVSEKLFF. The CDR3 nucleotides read TGTGCCAGCAGCCCTGACAGGGGGGGGGTGTCAGAAAAACTGTTTTTT.

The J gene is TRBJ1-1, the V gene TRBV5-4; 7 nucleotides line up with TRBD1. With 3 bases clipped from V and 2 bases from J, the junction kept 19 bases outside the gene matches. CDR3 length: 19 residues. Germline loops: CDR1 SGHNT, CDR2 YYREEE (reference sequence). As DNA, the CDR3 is TGTGCCAGCAGCTCTGGTTACAGGGGAAGTTTGGGGGGAAACACTGAAGCTTTCTTT. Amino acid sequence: CASSSGYRGSLGGNTEAFF.

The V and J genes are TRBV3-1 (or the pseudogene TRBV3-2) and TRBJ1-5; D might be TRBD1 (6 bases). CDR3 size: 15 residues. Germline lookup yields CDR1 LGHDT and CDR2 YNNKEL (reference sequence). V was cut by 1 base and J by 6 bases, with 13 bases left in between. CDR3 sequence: CASSQGQVKAQPQHF. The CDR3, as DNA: TGTGCCAGCAGCCAAGGACAGGTAAAGGCTCAGCCCCAGCATTTT.

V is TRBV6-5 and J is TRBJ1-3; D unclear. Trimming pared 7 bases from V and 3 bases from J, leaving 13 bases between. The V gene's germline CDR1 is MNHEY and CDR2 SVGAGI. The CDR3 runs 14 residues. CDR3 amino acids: CASTLGADGNTIYF. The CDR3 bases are TGTGCCAGCACCCTCGGAGCGGATGGAAACACCATATATTTT.

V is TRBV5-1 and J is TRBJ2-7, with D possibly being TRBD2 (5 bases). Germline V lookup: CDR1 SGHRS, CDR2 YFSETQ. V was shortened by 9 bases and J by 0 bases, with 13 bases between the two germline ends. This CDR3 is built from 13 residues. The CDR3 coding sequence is TGCGCCACCGGGGTAGGGCCCTCCTACGAGCAGTACTTC. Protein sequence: CATGVGPSYEQYF.

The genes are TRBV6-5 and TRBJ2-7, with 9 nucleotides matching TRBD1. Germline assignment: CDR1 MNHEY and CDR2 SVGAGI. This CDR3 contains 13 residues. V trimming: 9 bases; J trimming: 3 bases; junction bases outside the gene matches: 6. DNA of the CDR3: TGTGCCAGTAATTTGGACAGGGGCTACGAGCAGTACTTC. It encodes CASNLDRGYEQYF.

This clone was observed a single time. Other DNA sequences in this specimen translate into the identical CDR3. The chain's CDR3 is CASSQARAYEQYF. CDR3 DNA: TGTGCCAGCAGCCAAGCCAGGGCCTACGAGCAGTACTTC. V gene TRBV3-1 (or the pseudogene TRBV3-2) combines with J gene TRBJ2-7; D perhaps matches TRBD1 (5 bases). The V gene's germline CDR1 is LGHDT and CDR2 YNNKEL (reference sequence). Trimming left V 1 base short and J 2 bases short, with 6 bases between. The length of the CDR3 is 13 residues.

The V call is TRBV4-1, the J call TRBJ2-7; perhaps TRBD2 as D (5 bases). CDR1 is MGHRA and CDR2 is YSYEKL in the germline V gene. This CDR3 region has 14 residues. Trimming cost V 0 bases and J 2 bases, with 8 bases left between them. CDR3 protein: CASSQERGTYEQYF. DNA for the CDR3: TGCGCCAGCAGCCAAGAACGAGGGACCTACGAGCAGTACTTC.

CDR3 in amino acids: CSVAGDRARGKLFF. The CDR3 DNA is TGCAGCGTTGCGGGGGACAGGGCTCGAGGAAAACTGTTTTTT. This chain uses TRBV29-1 with TRBJ1-4, with TRBD1 matching 9 bases. J lost 10 bases, V lost 4 bases, and 10 bases had no gene match. CDR1 is SQVTM, CDR2 ANQGSEA, per germline. The CDR3 runs to 14 residues.

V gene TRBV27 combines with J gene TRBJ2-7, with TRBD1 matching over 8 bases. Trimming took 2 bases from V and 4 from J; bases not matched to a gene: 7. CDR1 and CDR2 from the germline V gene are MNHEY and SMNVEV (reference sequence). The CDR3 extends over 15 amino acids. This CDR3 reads CASSLKAGGVYEQYF. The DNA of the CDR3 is TGTGCCAGCAGTTTAAAGGCAGGGGGCGTTTACGAGCAGTACTTC.

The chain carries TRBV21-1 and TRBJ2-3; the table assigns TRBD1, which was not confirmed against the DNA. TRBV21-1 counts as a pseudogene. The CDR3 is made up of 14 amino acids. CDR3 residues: CASSKQGTTDTQYF. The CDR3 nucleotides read TGTGCCAGCAGCAAACAGGGAACTACAGATACGCAGTATTTT.

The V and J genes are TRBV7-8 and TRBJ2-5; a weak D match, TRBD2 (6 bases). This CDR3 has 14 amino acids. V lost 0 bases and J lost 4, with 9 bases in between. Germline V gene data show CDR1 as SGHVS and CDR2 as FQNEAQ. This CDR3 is CASSLAAGRETQYF. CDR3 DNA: TGTGCCAGCAGCTTAGCCGCCGGGAGAGAGACCCAGTACTTC.

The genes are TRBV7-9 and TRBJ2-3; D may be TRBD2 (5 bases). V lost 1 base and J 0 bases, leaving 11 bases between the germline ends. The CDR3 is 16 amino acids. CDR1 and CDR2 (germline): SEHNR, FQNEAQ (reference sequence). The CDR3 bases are TGTGCCAGCAGCTTAGGAGCGGTGGGTAGCACAGATACGCAGTATTTT. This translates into CASSLGAVGSTDTQYF.

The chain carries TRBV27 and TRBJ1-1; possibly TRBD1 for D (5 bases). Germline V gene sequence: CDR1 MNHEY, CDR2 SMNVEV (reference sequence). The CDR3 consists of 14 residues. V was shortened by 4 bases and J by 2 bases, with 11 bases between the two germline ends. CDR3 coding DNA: TGTGCCAGCAGTTACCGGCGGGGCAACACTGAAGCTTTCTTT. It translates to CASSYRRGNTEAFF.

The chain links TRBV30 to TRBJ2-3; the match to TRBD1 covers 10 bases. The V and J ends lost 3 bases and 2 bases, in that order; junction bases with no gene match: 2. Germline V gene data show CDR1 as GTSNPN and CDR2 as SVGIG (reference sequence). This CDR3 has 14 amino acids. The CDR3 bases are TGTGCCTGGAGCGGGACAGGGGACACAGATACGCAGTATTTT. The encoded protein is CAWSGTGDTDTQYF.

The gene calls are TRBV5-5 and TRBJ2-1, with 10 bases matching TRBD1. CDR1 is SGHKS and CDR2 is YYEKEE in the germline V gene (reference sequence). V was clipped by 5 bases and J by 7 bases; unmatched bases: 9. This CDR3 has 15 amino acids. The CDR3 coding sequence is TGTGCCAGCAGTTATGACAGGGGGCGATGGAATGAGCAGTTCTTC. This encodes CASSYDRGRWNEQFF.

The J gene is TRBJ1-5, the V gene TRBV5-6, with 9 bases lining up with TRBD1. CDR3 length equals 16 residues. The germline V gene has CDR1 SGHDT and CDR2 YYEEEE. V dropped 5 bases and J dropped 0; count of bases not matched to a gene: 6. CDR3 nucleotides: TGTGCCAGCAGTTCGGACAGGGGCAATAGCAATCAGCCCCAGCATTTT. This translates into CASSSDRGNSNQPQHF.

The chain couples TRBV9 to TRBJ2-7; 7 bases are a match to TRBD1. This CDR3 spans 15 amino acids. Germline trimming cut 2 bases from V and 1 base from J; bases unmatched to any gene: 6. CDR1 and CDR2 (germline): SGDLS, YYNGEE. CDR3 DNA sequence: TGTGCCAGCAGCGTGGGACCGGGACAGTCCTACGAGCAGTACGTC. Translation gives CASSVGPGQSYEQYV.